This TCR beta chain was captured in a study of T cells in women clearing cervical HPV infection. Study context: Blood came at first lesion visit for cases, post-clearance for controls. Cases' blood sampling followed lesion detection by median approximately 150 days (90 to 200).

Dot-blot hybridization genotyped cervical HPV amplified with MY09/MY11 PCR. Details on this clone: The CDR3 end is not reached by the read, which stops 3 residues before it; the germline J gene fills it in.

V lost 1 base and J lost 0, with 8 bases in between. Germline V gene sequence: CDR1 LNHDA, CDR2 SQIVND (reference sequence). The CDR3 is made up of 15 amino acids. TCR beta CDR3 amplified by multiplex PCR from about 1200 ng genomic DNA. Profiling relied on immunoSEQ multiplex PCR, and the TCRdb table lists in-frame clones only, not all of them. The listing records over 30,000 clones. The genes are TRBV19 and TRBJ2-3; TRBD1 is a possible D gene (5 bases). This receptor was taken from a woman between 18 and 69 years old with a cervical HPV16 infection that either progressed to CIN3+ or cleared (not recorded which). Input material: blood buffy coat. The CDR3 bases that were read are TGTGCCAGTAGTATAGCAAGGGGAAGCACAGATACG. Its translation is CASSIARGSTDT. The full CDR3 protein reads CASSIARGSTDTQYF.